Reported below is one TCR beta chain. Its antigen is still unknown. The sample comes from a study of cytomegalovirus exposure and HLA in healthy donors. At the level of the study: Assignment to the Caucasian-associated ancestry cluster applied to around 80% of the approximately 420 genotyped donors. Points from the study as a whole: In vitro data verified three CMV-associated chains as specific for CMV antigens. The study recorded 150 to 200 TCR beta chains that were cytomegalovirus-associated. In a later analysis, productive TCRs from donors in an Asian-associated ancestry cluster reportedly carried fewer N-insertions than the cohort mean.

The PCR was carried out with 60 Vbeta primers and 13 Jbeta primers. Assay used: immunoSEQ multiplex PCR; TCRdb lists only in-frame clones, some missing. This sample has just under 80,000 clones; 75% to 80% occur once, and the top ten carry around 4.5%. V shed 5 bases and J 5 bases; nucleotides not matched to a gene: 13. The germline V gene encodes CDR1 SGHTA and CDR2 FQGNSA. The CDR3 sequence is 16 residues long. V gene TRBV7-2 combines with J gene TRBJ2-5, with 8 bases identical to TRBD2. The sequencing sample was made of PBMCs. This TCR was sampled from a man aged 40-50 years in good health and CMV-seronegative. The CDR3 protein is CASSPRTSTFSETQYF. The CDR3 region has the DNA TGTGCCAGCAGCCCACGGACTAGCACATTTTCCGAGACCCAGTACTTC.